This TCR beta chain derives from a study of shared T cell receptors in the human thymus (dated by TCRdb to the early 2020s). Turning to the overall study: The study examined how self-reactive, shared T-cell receptor alpha chains are generated in the human thymus.

The library was produced with the immunoSEQ multiplex PCR assay. The immuneACCESS repertoire file appears here via TCRdb, limited to in-frame rearrangements. These files lack a portion of the clones; in checked studies, under half of the deficit traces to unresolved V genes, and the cause of the others is not known. In this sample the table shows hundreds of thousands of clones, 70% to 90% of which occur a single time. The top ten constitute 0.009% to 0.0095% of the sample. From cysteine to phenylalanine, the CDR3 is 15 amino acids long. Of all the DNA, just the CDR3 is kept, 45 bases in frame from base 1. V is pared back by 7 bases and J by 9 bases, with 22 bases lying between the germline termini. For this clone: Its cognate antigen has yet to be identified. It has no much larger one-base neighbor in the sample; base qualities were not kept.

Another study also made use of these data, one on human thymus T cells. The second study reports: Donors were immunologically healthy infants undergoing open corrective cardiac surgery for congenital heart defects in Finland. Thymus tissue was collected as surgical resects that were removed during corrective cardiac surgery. V and J gene segment usage appeared biased in both thymic and peripheral blood repertoires. Highly overlapping thymic TCR repertoires among unrelated individuals were reported in the related research. TCR alpha and beta repertoires from roughly eight infant thymus samples and four related peripheral blood samples were characterized in the study. The infant donors were about 6 to 244 days old, and the cohort included more than five males and two females. After being mechanically released from the tissue, thymocytes were kept at -70 degrees C in pellets of about 9.5-30 million cells. A QIAsymphony instrument was used to extract genomic DNA from the frozen cell pellets. Using the immunoSEQ multiplex PCR assay, the TCRB and TCRAD loci were amplified from a standardized quantity of quality-controlled genomic DNA. The amplicons spanned the V(D)J region and were long enough to cover the CDR3 and allow V and J genes to be identified. Amplicon sequencing was performed on an Illumina platform through the commercial immunoSEQ service. Corrections for primer bias and sequencing errors followed previously described methods, while TCRAD and TCRB definitions were based on the IMGT database. The repertoires were analysed using immunoSEQ Analyzer 3.0 and VDJTools for basic statistics, V/J segment usage, diversity estimates, rarefaction and pairwise overlap. Diversity was estimated with Chao1, ChaoE, Efron-Thisted, Shannon and inverse Simpson indices, and also on datasets down-sampled to the smallest sample. Repertoire overlap was assessed by strict matching of CDR3 nucleotide sequence, V gene and J gene, and clustering was done by Jaccard-based multidimensional scaling. On average, thymus samples yielded around 800,000 unique TCRB clonotypes, whereas blood samples yielded about 80,000.

Recombination joined TRBV6-7 with TRBJ1-5; confidence is insufficient to name the D gene. TRBV6-7 is classed as an ORF, of uncertain function. The clonotype comes from a boy under three years old with a congenital heart defect. Donor details come from another sample of the same person, matched by shared clones. The sequenced sample was thymocytes. Here the CDR3 is given as CASTPHRWHLAPQHF. The nucleotide sequence reads TGTGCCAGCACCCCACACCGGTGGCACCTAGCGCCCCAGCATTTT.